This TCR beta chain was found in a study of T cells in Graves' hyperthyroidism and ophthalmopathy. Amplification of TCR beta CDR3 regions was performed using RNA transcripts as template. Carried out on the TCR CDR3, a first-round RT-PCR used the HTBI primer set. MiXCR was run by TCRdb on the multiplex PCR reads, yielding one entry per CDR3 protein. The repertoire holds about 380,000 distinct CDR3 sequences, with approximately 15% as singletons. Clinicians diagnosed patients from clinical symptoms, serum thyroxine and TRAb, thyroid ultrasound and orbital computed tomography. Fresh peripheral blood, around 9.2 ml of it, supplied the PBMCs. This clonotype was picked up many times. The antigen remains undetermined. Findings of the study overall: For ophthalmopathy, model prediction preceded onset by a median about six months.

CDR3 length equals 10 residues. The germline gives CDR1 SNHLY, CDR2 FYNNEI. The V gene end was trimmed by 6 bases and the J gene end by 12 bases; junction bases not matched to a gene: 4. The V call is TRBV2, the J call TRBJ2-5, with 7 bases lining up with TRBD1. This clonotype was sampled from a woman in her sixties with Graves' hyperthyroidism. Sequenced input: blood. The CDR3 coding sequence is TGTGCCAGCAGCCCCGGGACAGAGTACTTC. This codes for CASSPGTEYF.